This entry lists 32 T cell receptor beta chains sequenced from one sample in a study of tumor-infiltrating lymphocytes in oesophageal squamous cell carcinoma. TCRdb reprocessed the PCR reads with MiXCR, giving one entry per CDR3 protein. The profile shows approximately 13,000 distinct CDR3 sequences, 52% of them singletons. The sequencing input was esophageal tumor tissue. These receptors were obtained from a female donor with esophageal squamous cell carcinoma.

This clonotype was seen repeatedly, ten times or more. A much more abundant neighbour one base away suggests this may be a read error. The chain joins TRBV7-2 to TRBJ2-7; maybe TRBD2 (6 bases). Looked up from germline, CDR1 is SGHTA and CDR2 is FQGNSA. The CDR3 has 14 residues. Trimming removed 5 bases at V and 7 bases at J, with 18 bases between. CDR3 region: CASSIGLHNNEQYF. CDR3 DNA sequence: TGTGCCAGCAGCATTGGACTACATAACAATGAGCAGTACTTC.

This clonotype was seen just once. The rearrangement links TRBV12-3 or TRBV12-4 to TRBJ2-3; D is unresolved. Gene TRBJ1-1 matches the end of the DNA better, so the J call may be wrong. The CDR3 has 12 residues. The CDR3 here is CASSLAGAEAFF. The CDR3 coding sequence is TGTGCCAGCAGTTTGGCTGGGGCTGAAGCTTTCTTT.

CDR3 sequence (DNA): TGTGCCAGCACCCTAGGGGCAGGGAGATCTAGCGGGGCATACAATGAGCAGTACTTC. It is translated as CASTLGAGRSSGAYNEQYF. The genes are TRBV7-9 and TRBJ2-5; 9 nucleotides line up with TRBD2. Germline CDR1 and CDR2: SEHNR and FQNEAQ (reference sequence). V shed 7 bases and J 11 bases; nucleotides not matched to a gene: 29. The CDR3 totals 19 residues.

The CDR3 DNA is TGTGCCAGCAGCCGGACGGTAAACACAGATACGCAGTATTTT. This sequence encodes CASSRTVNTDTQYF. The chain joins TRBV7-9 to TRBJ2-3; D not resolved. V shed 5 bases and J shed 2 bases, with 11 bases lying between them. CDR3 length equals 14 residues. CDR1 SEHNR and CDR2 FQNEAQ come from the germline V gene (reference sequence).

V gene TRBV7-8 combines with J gene TRBJ1-2, with 7 positions matching TRBD1. The length of the CDR3 is 14 residues. The germline gives CDR1 SGHVS, CDR2 FQNEAQ. The V segment lost 1 base and the J segment 4 bases; nucleotides outside the gene matches: 3. As DNA, the CDR3 is TGTGCCAGCAGCTTAGAACAGGGGTTCTATGGCTACACCTTC. This codes for CASSLEQGFYGYTF.

The chain recombines TRBV7-6 with TRBJ2-1, with 9 bases that match TRBD1. Gene TRBJ2-7 matches the end of the DNA better, so the J call may be wrong. CDR3 length equals 15 residues. CDR1 and CDR2 from the germline V gene are SGHVS and FNYEAQ. The CDR3 reads CASSLDRGQGYEQYF. CDR3 nucleotides: TGTGCCAGCAGCTTAGACAGGGGGCAAGGCTACGAGCAGTACTTC.

V gene TRBV20-1 combines with J gene TRBJ2-7, with unresolved D. The J call may be mistaken, given a closer DNA end match to TRBJ2-1. The CDR3 has 14 residues. The germline V gene has CDR1 DFQATT and CDR2 SNEGSKA (reference sequence). As DNA, the CDR3 is TGCAGTGCTAGAGGGCAAAAACTCTACAATGAGCAGTTCTTC. It yields the protein CSARGQKLYNEQFF.

The chain links TRBV11-3 to TRBJ2-7; 13 bases are a match to TRBD2. Near its end, the DNA agrees better with TRBJ2-1, so the J call may be wrong. The length of the CDR3 is 16 residues. Germline V gene lookup returns CDR1 SGHNT and CDR2 YENEEA. CDR3 DNA: TGTGCCAGCAGCTCCCGGACTAGCGGGAGTAGGGATGAGCAGTTCTTC. This translates into CASSSRTSGSRDEQFF.

The chain couples TRBV7-3 to TRBJ2-1; TRBD2 aligns across 8 bases. The CDR3 runs 15 residues. V gave up 3 bases and J gave up 2 bases; unmatched junction bases: 3. CDR1 and CDR2 (germline): SGHTA, FQGTGA. The CDR3 region has the DNA TGTGCCAGCAGCTTCACGGGAGGGGCCTACAATGAGCAGTTCTTC. Its translation is CASSFTGGAYNEQFF. The full variable domain, its missing parts supplied by reference TRBV7-3 and TRBJ2-1, is GAGVSQTPSNKVTEKGKYVELRCDPISGHTALYWYRQSLGQGPEFLIYFQGTGAADDSGLPNDRFFAVRPEGSVSTLKIQRTERGDSAVYLCASSFTGGAYNEQFFGPGTRLTVL.

This chain's CDR3 is CASSLGGAATQYF. The CDR3 bases are TGTGCCAGCAGCTTGGGGGGGGCAGCGACCCAGTACTTC. The chain employs TRBV5-6 and TRBJ2-5; either TRBD1 or TRBD2 may supply D (6 bases each). Germline loops: CDR1 SGHDT, CDR2 YYEEEE. This CDR3 spans 13 amino acids. The V end lost 0 bases, the J end lost 7 bases, and 10 bases lay between the germline ends.

This clonotype was observed a handful of times. J is TRBJ1-4 and V is TRBV9; 8 bases match TRBD1. V trimming: 4 bases; J trimming: 0 bases; junction bases outside the gene matches: 5. The V gene's germline CDR1 is SGDLS and CDR2 YYNGEE. This CDR3 is built from 16 residues. CDR3 protein: CASSPTGGPTNEKLFF. Here the CDR3 DNA reads TGTGCCAGCAGCCCCACAGGGGGGCCAACTAATGAAAAACTGTTTTTT.

This clonotype was seen only a few times. The chain links TRBV29-1 to TRBJ2-5, with 13 bases matching TRBD2. Unmatched junction bases numbered 12, after V lost 1 base and J lost 1 base. The CDR3 loop spans 19 amino acids. Germline V gene lookup returns CDR1 SQVTM and CDR2 ANQGSEA. Here the CDR3 reads CSVEGPSWTSGGSQETQYF. Written as DNA, the CDR3 is TGCAGCGTTGAAGGCCCGAGTTGGACTAGCGGGGGATCCCAAGAGACCCAGTACTTC. Full variable domain (rest looked up from reference TRBV29-1 and TRBJ2-5): SAVISQKPSRDICQRGTSLTIQCQVDSQVTMMFWYRQQPGQSLTLIATANQGSEATYESGFVIDKFPISRPNLTFSTLTVSNMSPEDSSIYLCSVEGPSWTSGGSQETQYFGPGTRLLVL.

This clonotype has ten or more counts. This chain joins TRBV10-3 and TRBJ2-7; D could derive from TRBD1 or TRBD2 (5 bases each). With the DNA end fitting TRBJ2-1 better, the J assignment may be wrong. The CDR3 consists of 13 residues. CDR1 is ENHRY, CDR2 SYGVKD, per germline. The DNA of the CDR3 is TGTGCCATCAGTTTCGGGACGGCCAATGAGCAGTTCTTC. The encoded protein is CAISFGTANEQFF.

In its sample, this clonotype was seen once. A much bigger clone sits one base away, suggesting this may be a read error. Here the CDR3 reads CASSPPVTRLYNEQYF. The CDR3 DNA is TGTGCCAGCAGCCCCCCCGTCACTCGCCTGTACAATGAGCAGTACTTC. The chain has TRBV7-2 and TRBJ2-1, with D unresolved. The DNA end lines up better with TRBJ2-7; the J call may be wrong. Germline V gene lookup returns CDR1 SGHTA and CDR2 FQGNSA. This CDR3 comprises 16 residues.

This clonotype was recorded a few times. The CDR3: CSAPQGPTEAFF. The DNA for the CDR3 is TGCAGTGCGCCACAGGGCCCCACTGAAGCTTTCTTT. The gene calls are TRBV20-1 and TRBJ1-1, with a tentative D call TRBD1 (6 bases). CDR3 length: 12 amino acids. V was clipped by 6 bases and J by 4 bases, with 12 bases between them. Germline V gene data show CDR1 as DFQATT and CDR2 as SNEGSKA (reference sequence).

This chain connects TRBV12-3 or TRBV12-4 to TRBJ2-6; D may be TRBD1 (5 bases). The J call is uncertain, as TRBJ1-2 better fits the DNA end. The CDR3 covers 15 residues. The CDR3 region has the DNA TGTGCCAGCAGTCCCGGACACGCGGCTAACTATGGCTACACCTTC. Its translation is CASSPGHAANYGYTF.

This clonotype appeared many times. CDR3 protein: CASTLGLAGGELFF. In nucleotides, the CDR3 is TGTGCCAGCACCTTAGGACTAGCGGGGGGGGAGCTGTTTTTT. This chain uses TRBV2 with TRBJ2-2; 12 bases map to TRBD2. Trimming at V came to 7 bases and at J to 8 bases, leaving 5 bases not matched to a gene. Per the germline V gene, CDR1 is SNHLY and CDR2 is FYNNEI. The CDR3 has 14 residues.

The chain links TRBV10-3 to TRBJ1-1, with D possibly TRBD1 on 6 matching bases. Trimming left V 6 bases short and J 1 base short, with 6 bases between. Per the germline V gene, CDR1 is ENHRY and CDR2 is SYGVKD. The CDR3 contains 12 residues. The CDR3 sequence: CAIRTGNTEAFF. The DNA of the CDR3 is TGTGCCATCAGGACAGGGAACACTGAAGCTTTCTTT.

On this clonotype: This CDR3 is missing its conserved last phenylalanine or tryptophan, likely due to a read error. Because the CDR3's place on the DNA is in doubt, the DNA is left out and the CDR3 is given as listed by TCRdb. The rearrangement links TRBV10-3 to TRBJ2-7; the table calls TRBD1, which could not be checked here. Germline values: CDR1 ENHRY, CDR2 SYGVKD. The CDR3 is 14 residues long, counting both termini. The chain's CDR3 is CAKTGTDYGYTFGS.

The chain couples TRBV20-1 to TRBJ2-2; TRBD1 aligns across 7 bases. The CDR3 is 13 residues long. Germline CDR1 and CDR2: DFQATT and SNEGSKA (reference sequence). Trimming took 3 bases from V and 7 from J; bases not matched to a gene: 5. CDR3 loop: CSASPRDSGELFF. The CDR3 DNA reads as TGCAGTGCTAGCCCCCGGGACAGCGGGGAGCTGTTTTTT.

This clonotype is classed as medium-sized. The chain uses TRBV7-9 and TRBJ1-3; D might be TRBD1 (6 bases). Germline CDR1 is SEHNR and CDR2 is FQNEAQ (reference sequence). The CDR3 consists of 18 residues. Trimming shortened V by 6 bases and J by 0 bases, and 21 bases separated the two germline ends. Written as DNA, the CDR3 is TGTGCCAGCAGACCGGGGGGCCTTCCAACGAGCTCTGGAAACACCATATATTTT. This sequence encodes CASRPGGLPTSSGNTIYF.

The CDR3 DNA sequence: TGTGCCAGCAGCTACAGACAAAGCTCCTACAATGAGCAGTTCTTC. Its translation: CASSYRQSSYNEQFF. The V and J genes are TRBV7-8 and TRBJ2-1, with D uncertain. Germline assignment: CDR1 SGHVS and CDR2 FQNEAQ. The germline V and J ends were trimmed by 4 bases and 0 bases, with 10 bases remaining between them. This CDR3 has 15 residues.

The rearrangement uses TRBV7-2 and TRBJ2-2; D ambiguous. Germline V gene sequence: CDR1 SGHTA, CDR2 FQGNSA. The V end was cut by 3 bases, the J end by 1 base, with 6 bases between. This CDR3 contains 14 residues. Here the CDR3 reads CASSFMRNTGELFF. CDR3 DNA sequence: TGTGCCAGCAGCTTCATGAGGAACACCGGGGAGCTGTTTTTT.

This chain uses TRBV7-3 with TRBJ2-4, with 7 bases that match TRBD2. CDR1 is SGHTA, CDR2 FQGTGA, per germline. The length of the CDR3 is 13 residues. V lost 5 bases and J lost 9; bases outside the gene matches: 7. The chain's CDR3 is CASSAVAGAIQYF. Here the CDR3 DNA reads TGTGCCAGCAGCGCCGTCGCGGGAGCCATTCAGTACTTC.

This clonotype rates as medium-sized. For the CDR3, the DNA is TGTGCCAGCAGTTACTCGGGCAGGGGGGCCCTTTACGAGCAGTACTTC. This gives the protein CASSYSGRGALYEQYF. The chain couples TRBV6-6 to TRBJ2-7; D is possibly TRBD1 (7 bases). Trimming removed 0 bases from V and 4 bases from J, with 16 bases in between. The CDR3 totals 16 residues. Germline CDR1 MNHNY, CDR2 SVGAGI (reference sequence).

By sample share, this clonotype is large. This chain links TRBV27 with TRBJ2-4; weak D call: TRBD1 (6 bases). The germline V and J ends were trimmed by 5 bases and 0 bases, with 14 bases remaining between them. The CDR3 length is 16 residues. Germline V gene sequence: CDR1 MNHEY, CDR2 SMNVEV (reference sequence). CDR3 sequence (DNA): TGTGCCAGCAGTAGGCAGGGGCGTCTAGCCAAAAACATTCAGTACTTC. Translation gives CASSRQGRLAKNIQYF.

The rearrangement uses TRBV6-6 and TRBJ2-1, with D maybe TRBD1 (6 bases). The CDR3 length is 16 residues. Trimming took 0 bases from V and 8 from J, leaving 17 bases between them. CDR1 is MNHNY and CDR2 is SVGAGI in the germline V gene (reference sequence). In DNA form, the CDR3 reads TGTGCCAGCAGTTACTCGAACAGGGAACCGTCTTATGAGCAGTTCTTC. Its protein is CASSYSNREPSYEQFF.

The sample holds one count of this clonotype. This chain joins TRBV7-3 and TRBJ2-5; TRBD2 matches 8 bases. Germline V gives CDR1 SGHTA, CDR2 FQGTGA. The CDR3 is 16 amino acids. V dropped 5 bases and J dropped 11; count of bases not matched to a gene: 19. DNA for the CDR3: TGTGCCAGCAGCCAGATCGGCGGGGGGTTCTACAATGAGCAGTACTTC. Amino acid sequence: CASSQIGGGFYNEQYF.

There are a few counts of this clonotype. The chain employs TRBV7-8 and TRBJ2-3; D possibly matches TRBD1 or TRBD2 (5 bases each). The CDR3 extends over 15 amino acids. The germline gives CDR1 SGHVS, CDR2 FQNEAQ. V was cut by 3 bases and J by 8 bases, with 18 bases left in between. In DNA form, the CDR3 reads TGTGCCAGCAGCTTGGGGGAAGGGATCGGGTTTACGCAGTATTTT. Its protein is CASSLGEGIGFTQYF.

This clonotype is classed as large. This rearrangement joins TRBV6-1 to TRBJ1-2, with D possibly being TRBD1 (6 bases). The germline gives CDR1 MNHNS, CDR2 SASEGT. The CDR3 loop spans 12 amino acids. V lost 8 bases and J 7 bases, leaving 14 bases between the germline ends. DNA for the CDR3: TGTGCCAGCGAGGGGGGGTTGGGTGGCTACACCTTC. This codes for CASEGGLGGYTF.

A remark on this clonotype: The germline gene is not matched at one end of the junction; a read error may be the cause. The chain couples TRBV6-2 or TRBV6-3 to TRBJ2-6; weak D call: TRBD2 (5 bases). The length of the CDR3 is 14 residues. The V gene's germline CDR1 is MNHEY and CDR2 SVGEGT. CDR3 nucleotides: TGTGCCAGCAGTCCCTTACAAGAGGGCGCCGAGGCATTCTTC. Encoded protein: CASSPLQEGAEAFF.

V usage is TRBV11-2 and J usage is TRBJ2-5; 11 positions agree with TRBD2. With the DNA end fitting TRBJ2-1 better, the J assignment may be wrong. The CDR3 contains 16 residues. The germline gives CDR1 SGHAT, CDR2 FQNNGV. CDR3 in amino acids: CASSAASGGPYNEQFF. The CDR3 DNA reads TGTGCCAGCAGCGCTGCTAGCGGGGGGCCCTACAATGAGCAGTTCTTC.